The entry below gives a single T cell receptor beta chain sequence along with its context. This sample was taken from a study of blood T cell repertoires in COVID-19. Study-level background: Acute and convalescent COVID-19 samples came from the United States, Italy and Spain. PBMCs, B-cell-depleted T cells, or T cells were the source of the cDNA or gDNA that made up the material.

Original processing notes: Estimation of nucleated cell counts was performed using reference gene primer amplification. Using immunoSEQ multiplex PCR, the repertoire was profiled, and TCRdb retains in-frame clones only, with some absent. V and J calls plus clone size are reproduced from that table; the DNA served to infer D and trimming. The repertoire holds some 190,000 clones, with about four fifths as singletons. The germline V and J ends were trimmed by 2 bases and 5 bases, with 6 bases remaining between them. The CDR3 is 11 amino acids. Germline CDR1 DFQATT, CDR2 SNEGSKA (reference sequence). Seattle-derived patients entered the study during active infection and were followed longitudinally.

The source of this sequence is a woman in her sixties with COVID-19, enrolled during active disease. The chain joins TRBV20-1 to TRBJ2-5, with unresolved D. Sequencing was carried out using peripheral blood. The CDR3 here is CSARLDETQYF. CDR3 DNA: TGCAGTGCTAGACTAGACGAGACCCAGTACTTC.